This TCR beta chain was recorded in a study of blood T cell repertoires in COVID-19. Study summary: PBMCs, B-cell-depleted T cells, or T cells were the source of the cDNA or gDNA that made up the material.

Assay: immunoSEQ multiplex PCR; the TCRdb copy retains only in-frame clones and omits some. This table holds fewer than 70,000 clones, almost 85% found once. This CDR3 is built from 15 residues. Trimming shortened V by 2 bases and J by 1 base, and 11 bases separated the two germline ends. CDR1 and CDR2 (germline): MNHNY, SVGAGI (reference sequence). The J gene is TRBJ1-1, the V gene TRBV6-6, with a weak D call TRBD1 (6 bases). The receptor was isolated from a man between 50 and 59 years old with acute or convalescent COVID-19. Material: peripheral blood. CDR3 nucleotides: TGTGCCAGCAGTTACGGGGGCCTCCAGAACACTGAAGCTTTCTTT. It translates to CASSYGGLQNTEAFF.